This TCR beta chain is from a study of cytomegalovirus exposure and HLA in healthy donors. Study-wide background: Earlier, 95 million to 140 million unique TCR beta sequences were recovered from about 200 million T cells by an analysis. Broader study findings: Across HLA loci, a later analysis found differing TCR association rates, with DRB1 most and HLA-C fewest. In a later analysis, specific HLA alleles were associated with under 20,000 TCR beta sequences at a 0.05 false discovery rate.

As regards this clone: Its antigen remains unknown. Additional DNA sequences in this sample encode the identical CDR3.

CDR1 and CDR2 from the germline V gene are MDHEN and SYDVKM. This CDR3 is built from 14 residues. Deletions cut 5 bases from V and 0 bases from J, with 7 bases between. The PCR made use of 60 Vbeta and 13 Jbeta primers. TCRdb keeps only in-frame clones here, not all; method: immunoSEQ multiplex PCR. The sample records about 180,000 clones, around 77% being singletons. The rearrangement links TRBV28 to TRBJ2-2; D is possibly TRBD1 (5 bases). The source of this sequence is a man between 60 and 70 years old in good health and CMV-seronegative. Sequencing used PBMCs. In nucleotides, the CDR3 is TGTGCCAGCAGTACAGGCCCGAACACCGGGGAGCTGTTTTTT. This translates into CASSTGPNTGELFF.